This T cell receptor (beta chain) was obtained from a study of spatial heterogeneity in lung cancer. About this clonotype itself: Its antigen remains unknown. This may be a read error, as it is one base from a much larger clone.

Specified time point: sample taken at primary tumor resection. General study points: Alpha and beta chain coverage of tumor T cells was estimated at about 7% and 13%, respectively. In tumors, expanded intratumoral alpha and beta TCR counts tracked mutation counts.

TCRdb re-analysed the 5' RACE reads in MiXCR, keeping a single row per CDR3 protein. Of about 27,000 distinct CDR3 sequences detected, around 7.5% appear once; the ten largest clones hold more than 20%. With 7 bases removed from V and 10 bases from J, the gap between germline ends came to 25 bases. This CDR3 has 15 residues. Germline CDR1 MGHRA, CDR2 YSYEKL. The clonotype originates from a male donor with early-stage non-small cell lung cancer. Source: lung tumor tissue, taken at surgery. The gene calls are TRBV4-1 and TRBJ1-1; D is uncertain. The CDR3 loop reads CASKTPGRDGPRAFF. CDR3 nucleotide sequence: TGCGCCAGCAAGACCCCGGGAAGAGACGGCCCCAGAGCTTTCTTT.